This TCR beta chain derives from a study of blood T cell repertoires in COVID-19. Sequencing used immunoSEQ multiplex PCR; TCRdb keeps in-frame clones, though not all of them. The table lists 180,000 or so clones, about 80% of them singletons, with roughly 6.9% in the top ten. Germline values: CDR1 SGHTA, CDR2 FQGNSA. The CDR3 has 12 amino acids. Trimming took 5 bases from V and 5 from J, leaving 8 bases between them. Self-reported history from a screening survey and questionnaire set each donor's cohort. Donors of Cohort 3 who recovered were those that had two negative PCRs, clearance, or symptom resolution.

Material: PBMCs or T cells enriched from blood (not recorded which). The receptor's source is a man aged 35 to 55 who had recovered from COVID-19. J is TRBJ2-3 and V is TRBV7-2; D gene ambiguous. The DNA for the CDR3 is TGTGCCAGCAGCCCCCAGGAAGATACGCAGTATTTT. It encodes CASSPQEDTQYF. The variable domain in full, with the rest retrieved from reference TRBV7-2 and TRBJ2-3, is GAGVSQSPSNKVTEKGKDVELRCDPISGHTALYWYRQSLGQGLEFLIYFQGNSAPDKSGLPSDRFSAERTGGSVSTLTIQRTQQEDSAVYLCASSPQEDTQYFGPGTRLTVL.